The 23 T cell receptor beta chains below all came from one sample that was sequenced in a study of radiation and T cells in renal cell carcinoma. The data were produced by immunoSEQ multiplex PCR, yet TCRdb's version contains in-frame clones alone and is incomplete. There are some 44,000 clones in the sample; 80% to 85% occur only once, and about 30% lies in the top ten. Time point specified: blood 4 weeks post-SBRT, at nephrectomy. The treatment was: 15 Gy SBRT to primary tumor, nephrectomy 4 weeks later. The specimen comprised blood, sampled from a patient whose treatment included radiotherapy and nephrectomy. The receptors come from a woman between 65 and 79 years old with renal cell carcinoma.

CDR3 DNA sequence: TGTGCCAGCAGTATCGGACAGGGCTTCCCGCAGTACTTC. Protein product: CASSIGQGFPQYF. The chain links TRBV7-9 to TRBJ2-7, with 8 bases aligning to TRBD1. The CDR3 length is 13 residues. J was trimmed by 9 bases and V by 6 bases; bases with no gene match: 10. From germline, CDR1 is SEHNR and CDR2 FQNEAQ (reference sequence).

This clone was seen a few times. This chain joins TRBV28 and TRBJ2-7; 10 bases match TRBD1. This CDR3 comprises 14 residues. The V gene end was trimmed by 6 bases and the J gene end by 2 bases; junction bases not matched to a gene: 4. The germline V gene has CDR1 MDHEN and CDR2 SYDVKM. CDR3 region: CASSSGQGTYEQYF. The CDR3 coding sequence is TGTGCCAGCAGCTCGGGACAGGGGACCTACGAGCAGTACTTC. Drawing the rest from reference TRBV28 and TRBJ2-7, the complete variable domain is DVKVTQSSRYLVKRTGEKVFLECVQDMDHENMFWYRQDPGLGLRLIYFSYDVKMKEKGDIPEGYSVSREKKERFSLILESASTNQTSMYLCASSSGQGTYEQYFGPGTRLTVT.

In this sample, this clone turned up once. The chain combines TRBV7-2 with TRBJ2-1, with D unresolved. The germline CDR1 and CDR2 sequences are SGHTA and FQGNSA. Trimming shortened V by 5 bases and J by 5 bases, and 13 bases separated the two germline ends. There are 14 residues in the CDR3. The CDR3 here is CASSQSIMNNEQFF. For the CDR3, the DNA is TGTGCCAGCAGCCAGTCGATCATGAACAATGAGCAGTTCTTC.

The chain combines TRBV10-3 with TRBJ2-3; 7 bases are shared with TRBD2. Per germline, CDR1 ENHRY and CDR2 SYGVKD. The CDR3 consists of 17 residues. The V and J ends lost 8 bases and 0 bases, in that order; junction bases with no gene match: 14. The CDR3 bases are TGTGCCATCGCGGCTAGCGGAAACATCCTTAGCACAGATACGCAGTATTTT. This gives the protein CAIAASGNILSTDTQYF.

The CDR3 nucleotides are TGTGCCAGCAGGTCGGACGGTGATAGCAATCAGCCCCAGCATTTT. Protein: CASRSDGDSNQPQHF. The chain recombines TRBV4-2 with TRBJ1-5; no reliable D call. The ends were cut back, 6 bases at V and 0 bases at J, with 12 bases in the middle. Germline V gene lookup returns CDR1 LGHNA and CDR2 YNFKEQ. The CDR3 contains 15 residues.

V usage is TRBV9 and J usage is TRBJ2-1, with 7 bases aligning to TRBD2. The CDR3 is 15 amino acids. Per the germline V gene, CDR1 is SGDLS and CDR2 is YYNGEE. V trimming: 0 bases; J trimming: 3 bases; junction bases outside the gene matches: 3. CDR3 sequence reads: CASSVVRGFYNEQFF. CDR3 coding DNA: TGTGCCAGCAGCGTAGTGCGGGGGTTCTACAATGAGCAGTTCTTC.

By proportion, this clone is large. V gene TRBV18 combines with J gene TRBJ1-2; 8 bases match TRBD1. The CDR3 has 14 amino acids. V trimming: 3 bases; J trimming: 5 bases; junction bases outside the gene matches: 5. Germline V lookup: CDR1 KGHSH, CDR2 LQKENI. Here the CDR3 reads CASSPGQGLYGYTF. The CDR3 coding sequence is TGTGCCAGCTCACCCGGACAGGGTCTTTATGGCTACACCTTC.

The chain links TRBV5-6 to TRBJ2-7; D is uncertain. This CDR3 spans 12 amino acids. Trimming removed 4 bases at V and 3 bases at J, with 8 bases between. The germline V gene encodes CDR1 SGHDT and CDR2 YYEEEE. The CDR3 sequence is CASSQRDYEQYF. CDR3 nucleotides: TGTGCCAGCAGCCAAAGGGACTACGAGCAGTACTTC.

The table lists this clone with a count of one. The DNA for the CDR3 is TGTGCCAGCAGCGTAGAAGGAACTTCCTACAATGAGCAGTTCTTC. This sequence encodes CASSVEGTSYNEQFF. The rearrangement joins TRBV9 to TRBJ2-1, with D unclear. Germline V CDR1 and CDR2: SGDLS, YYNGEE. The CDR3 has 15 residues. The V and J ends lost 0 bases and 1 base respectively, with 8 bases between them.

V usage is TRBV28 and J usage is TRBJ2-6; the D gene is possibly TRBD2 (7 bases). The germline V gene has CDR1 MDHEN and CDR2 SYDVKM. The CDR3 has 19 residues. V dropped 3 bases and J dropped 1 base, with 19 bases sitting between them. This CDR3 is CASSFSGWRGGSGANVLTF. CDR3 DNA sequence: TGTGCCAGCAGTTTTAGCGGGTGGAGAGGGGGATCTGGGGCCAACGTCCTGACTTTC.

This clone was recorded once. The rearrangement joins TRBV2 to TRBJ1-6; weak D call: TRBD1 (5 bases). CDR3 length: 14 residues. Trimming took off 4 bases at V and 6 bases at J, with 10 bases between the two ends. The germline V gene encodes CDR1 SNHLY and CDR2 FYNNEI. The CDR3 DNA reads TGTGCCAGCAGTGTGGGGGAGCCTAATTCACCCCTCCACTTT. This sequence encodes CASSVGEPNSPLHF.

The V call is TRBV6-1, the J call TRBJ2-1; 11 nucleotides align to TRBD2. This CDR3 has 15 amino acids. V gave up 6 bases and J gave up 6 bases; unmatched junction bases: 7. Germline loops: CDR1 MNHNS, CDR2 SASEGT. The CDR3 sequence: CASSPSSGGSNEQFF. The CDR3, as DNA: TGTGCCAGCAGCCCCTCTAGCGGGGGGTCCAATGAGCAGTTCTTC.

This clone occurred once. The rearrangement links TRBV6-1 to TRBJ2-2; D not certain. The germline V gene has CDR1 MNHNS and CDR2 SASEGT. This CDR3 is built from 13 residues. Trimming left V 5 bases short and J 15 bases short, with 19 bases between. The CDR3 nucleotides read TGTGCCAGCAGTTTAACACCCCTTTCAGCGATGTTTTTT. Protein: CASSLTPLSAMFF.

V usage is TRBV19 and J usage is TRBJ2-2; TRBD2 matches 7 bases. Trimming removed 7 bases from V and 3 bases from J; junction bases left unmatched: 2. The CDR3 is 13 amino acids. Germline assignment: CDR1 LNHDA and CDR2 SQIVND (reference sequence). CDR3 sequence (DNA): TGTGCCAGTACCGGGGGGTACACCGGGGAGCTGTTTTTT. Its translation is CASTGGYTGELFF.

The rearrangement joins TRBV11-2 to TRBJ2-1, with D perhaps matching TRBD1 (5 bases). The length of the CDR3 is 15 residues. V was trimmed by 5 bases and J by 2 bases, leaving 13 bases between them. CDR1 and CDR2 from the germline V gene are SGHAT and FQNNGV. This chain's CDR3 is CASSTGQITYNEQFF. In nucleotides, the CDR3 is TGTGCCAGCAGCACCGGACAAATTACCTACAATGAGCAGTTCTTC.

This clone was seen a few times. The chain has TRBV2 and TRBJ1-2; tentatively, D is TRBD1 (5 bases). Between the trimmed V and J ends, which lost 3 bases and 4 bases, there was a span of 15 bases. This CDR3 has 15 residues. The V gene's germline CDR1 is SNHLY and CDR2 FYNNEI. The CDR3 here is CASSERMEGTYGYTF. Written as DNA, the CDR3 is TGTGCCAGCAGTGAGAGGATGGAGGGGACCTATGGCTACACCTTC.

The chain joins TRBV5-1 to TRBJ2-7, with D maybe TRBD1 (5 bases). The CDR3 is made up of 16 amino acids. Germline values: CDR1 SGHRS, CDR2 YFSETQ. Trimming left V 2 bases short and J 2 bases short, with 17 bases between. The CDR3: CASSLRQFQTTYEQYF. CDR3 bases: TGCGCCAGCAGCTTACGACAGTTCCAAACTACCTACGAGCAGTACTTC.

The J gene is TRBJ2-4, the V gene TRBV4-1; perhaps TRBD2 as D (6 bases). V was shortened by 0 bases and J by 8 bases, with 14 bases between the two germline ends. CDR1 is MGHRA, CDR2 YSYEKL, per germline. The CDR3 contains 15 residues. CDR3 coding DNA: TGCGCCAGCAGCCAAGATAAGTCGGGAGAGTACATTCAGTACTTC. This sequence encodes CASSQDKSGEYIQYF.

The V call is TRBV27, the J call TRBJ2-7; the match to TRBD2 covers 11 bases. V lost 1 base and J lost 3; bases outside the gene matches: 5. The CDR3 spans 16 residues. CDR1 MNHEY and CDR2 SMNVEV come from the germline V gene (reference sequence). The DNA for the CDR3 is TGTGCCAGCAGTTTATTAGTAGCGGGGGGGCTCTACGAGCAGTACTTC. This sequence encodes CASSLLVAGGLYEQYF.

The chain links TRBV21-1 to TRBJ1-2; TRBD1 is the table's D call, not checked against the DNA. TRBV21-1 counts as a pseudogene. The CDR3 covers 16 residues. In nucleotides, the CDR3 is TGTGCCAGCAGCAAAGCGCGCCTAGGGACAGACTATGGCTACACCTTC. As protein: CASSKARLGTDYGYTF.

The rearrangement links TRBV29-1 to TRBJ2-2; D not resolved. Germline CDR1 is SQVTM and CDR2 is ANQGSEA. V shed 7 bases and J shed 0 bases, with 15 bases lying between them. This CDR3 has 15 amino acids. The CDR3 region has the DNA TGCAGCGCCATAGAGAGCAGTACGAACACCGGGGAGCTGTTTTTT. Translation gives CSAIESSTNTGELFF.

This sequence joins TRBV2 and TRBJ2-2; 9 nucleotides line up with TRBD2. Germline loops: CDR1 SNHLY, CDR2 FYNNEI. With 8 bases clipped from V and 4 bases from J, the junction kept 5 bases outside the gene matches. The CDR3 totals 14 residues. The CDR3 coding sequence is TGTGCCAGCTTAGCGGGAGAGATCACCGGGGAGCTGTTTTTT. Translation gives CASLAGEITGELFF.

This chain connects TRBV6-1 to TRBJ1-2; no clear D gene. CDR1 is MNHNS, CDR2 SASEGT, per germline. The CDR3 covers 15 residues. Trimming took 8 bases from V and 0 from J, leaving 16 bases between them. This CDR3 reads CASQRESRSNYGYTF. The CDR3 nucleotides are TGTGCCAGCCAGCGAGAAAGCAGATCTAACTATGGCTACACCTTC.